The 30 T cell receptor beta chains below all came from one sample that was sequenced in a study of CD8 T cells in ankylosing spondylitis. From the 5' RACE reads, TCRdb called clonotypes with MiXCR, one entry per CDR3 protein. The table shows roughly 69,000 distinct CDR3 sequences, with about 5% occurring only once. The sequencing input was blood, either unsorted or a sorted T cell fraction (not recorded which). The receptor set was obtained from a male donor with ankylosing spondylitis or in good health (not recorded which).

In this sample, this clonotype turned up many times. This rearrangement joins TRBV3-1 to TRBJ2-7, with 7 bases identical to TRBD1. CDR3 length: 14 amino acids. The trim removed 3 bases at V and 0 bases at J, leaving 2 bases unmatched. From germline, CDR1 is LGHDT and CDR2 YNNKEL (reference sequence). Here the CDR3 reads CASSHDRASYEQYF. In nucleotides, the CDR3 is TGTGCCAGCAGCCACGACAGGGCCTCCTACGAGCAGTACTTC.

This clonotype was counted at least ten times. The chain is built from TRBV2 and TRBJ2-3; possibly TRBD1 or TRBD2 for D (5 bases each). Trimming removed 6 bases at V and 9 bases at J, with 13 bases between. The CDR3 loop spans 12 amino acids. The germline gives CDR1 SNHLY, CDR2 FYNNEI. CDR3 in DNA: TGTGCCAGCAGCGAATCCCGGGGCACGCAGTATTTT. Its translation is CASSESRGTQYF. The entire variable domain, with the rest obtained from reference TRBV2 and TRBJ2-3, is as follows: EPEVTQTPSHQVTQMGQEVILRCVPISNHLYFYWYRQILGQKVEFLVSFYNNEISEKSEIFDDQFSVERPDGSNFTLKIRSTKLEDSAMYFCASSESRGTQYFGPGTRLTVL.

The sample holds many counts of this clonotype. The genes are TRBV5-6 and TRBJ2-2, with 8 bases fitting TRBD2. Per the germline V gene, CDR1 is SGHDT and CDR2 is YYEEEE. Trimming took 0 bases from V and 4 from J; bases not matched to a gene: 11. The CDR3 is 18 residues long. Here the CDR3 reads CASSLARSSGSSTGELFF. CDR3 bases: TGTGCCAGCAGCTTGGCGCGGTCTAGCGGGTCCAGCACCGGGGAGCTGTTTTTT.

This clonotype has a count of ten or more. This chain links TRBV20-1 with TRBJ2-1, with D unclear. In germline, CDR1 is DFQATT, CDR2 SNEGSKA (reference sequence). The V gene lost 0 bases and the J gene lost 1 base, with 10 bases spanning the gap. The CDR3 contains 15 residues. CDR3 region: CSARDRQRSYNEQFF. For the CDR3, the DNA is TGCAGTGCTAGAGATAGGCAGAGATCCTACAATGAGCAGTTCTTC.

This clonotype was observed at least ten times. This chain connects TRBV29-1 to TRBJ1-1, with TRBD1 matching over 10 bases. Germline lookup yields CDR1 SQVTM and CDR2 ANQGSEA. J lost 11 bases, V lost 8 bases, and 17 bases had no gene match. This CDR3 region has 14 residues. The chain's CDR3 is CSSSGPGQGLEAFF. In DNA form, the CDR3 reads TGCAGCTCCTCAGGTCCGGGACAGGGGTTGGAGGCTTTCTTT. The full variable domain, rest sourced from reference TRBV29-1 and TRBJ1-1, is SAVISQKPSRDICQRGTSLTIQCQVDSQVTMMFWYRQQPGQSLTLIATANQGSEATYESGFVIDKFPISRPNLTFSTLTVSNMSPEDSSIYLCSSSGPGQGLEAFFGQGTRLTVV.

This clonotype has a count of ten or more. This chain uses TRBV5-1 with TRBJ1-2; D gene unclear. Germline V gene sequence: CDR1 SGHRS, CDR2 YFSETQ. The CDR3 has 17 residues. The germline V and J ends were trimmed by 0 bases and 4 bases, with 19 bases remaining between them. The CDR3 DNA follows: TGCGCCAGCAGCTTGGATGTCTCGACTCTGGAGTCCTATGGCTACACCTTC. Translation gives CASSLDVSTLESYGYTF.

This clonotype was detected many times. This chain joins TRBV20-1 and TRBJ1-5, with D possibly TRBD1 on 5 matching bases. V shed 5 bases and J shed 0 bases, with 11 bases lying between them. The CDR3 is 14 residues long. From germline, CDR1 is DFQATT and CDR2 SNEGSKA (reference sequence). CDR3: CSAPTEYSNQPQHF. The CDR3 DNA sequence: TGCAGTGCTCCGACAGAATATAGCAATCAGCCCCAGCATTTT.

This clonotype turned up a few times. This chain joins TRBV28 and TRBJ2-7, with 7 positions matching TRBD2. This CDR3 spans 16 amino acids. V lost 3 bases to trimming and J lost 0 bases; unmatched junction nucleotides: 8. The germline V gene encodes CDR1 MDHEN and CDR2 SYDVKM. The CDR3, as DNA: TGTGCCAGCAGTTTGGGATGGGAGGGGCCCTCCTACGAGCAGTACTTC. Its translation is CASSLGWEGPSYEQYF.

The table lists this clonotype with many counts. The rearrangement links TRBV5-1 to TRBJ2-5, with a possible D match to TRBD1 (5 bases). The CDR3 is made up of 14 amino acids. Germline loops: CDR1 SGHRS, CDR2 YFSETQ. The V and J ends lost 0 bases and 3 bases respectively, with 9 bases between them. The DNA of the CDR3 is TGCGCCAGCAGCTTGGGTGACAGAAAAGAGACCCAGTACTTC. Its translation is CASSLGDRKETQYF.

This clonotype has a count of ten or more. V usage is TRBV24-1 and J usage is TRBJ1-6; 7 bases agree with TRBD1. With 4 bases clipped from V and 9 bases from J, the junction kept 2 bases outside the gene matches. This CDR3 region has 13 residues. Per germline, CDR1 KGHDR and CDR2 SFDVKD. CDR3 DNA sequence: TGTGCCACCAGTGACCCAGGGGGTTCACCCCTCCACTTT. Amino acids: CATSDPGGSPLHF.

This clonotype has a count of ten or more. This rearrangement joins TRBV2 to TRBJ2-5; no reliable D call. Germline CDR1 SNHLY, CDR2 FYNNEI. CDR3 size: 13 residues. With 0 bases removed from V and 5 bases from J, the gap between germline ends came to 7 bases. CDR3 sequence: CASSEALRETQYF. CDR3 coding DNA: TGTGCCAGCAGTGAAGCGCTTAGGGAGACCCAGTACTTC.

This clonotype was detected many times. V usage is TRBV2 and J usage is TRBJ2-1, with D unclear. The CDR3 contains 12 residues. V shed 2 bases and J shed 5 bases, with 4 bases lying between them. Germline V gene data show CDR1 as SNHLY and CDR2 as FYNNEI. Here the CDR3 reads CASSESDNEQFF. As DNA, the CDR3 is TGTGCCAGCAGTGAATCTGACAATGAGCAGTTCTTC. Filled out from reference TRBV2 and TRBJ2-1, the complete variable domain reads EPEVTQTPSHQVTQMGQEVILRCVPISNHLYFYWYRQILGQKVEFLVSFYNNEISEKSEIFDDQFSVERPDGSNFTLKIRSTKLEDSAMYFCASSESDNEQFFGPGTRLTVL.

This clonotype was detected ten times or more. CDR3 residues: CSARRRRDISYEQYF. CDR3 nucleotide sequence: TGCAGTGCTAGAAGAAGACGGGACATTTCCTACGAGCAGTACTTC. The rearrangement links TRBV20-1 to TRBJ2-7; D may be TRBD1 (6 bases). Germline V gene sequence: CDR1 DFQATT, CDR2 SNEGSKA (reference sequence). V was cut by 2 bases and J by 1 base, with 15 bases left in between. This CDR3 is built from 15 residues.

This clonotype was detected many times. The V and J genes are TRBV5-6 and TRBJ2-5; the match to TRBD2 covers 7 bases. The CDR3 extends over 17 amino acids. The V gene end was trimmed by 3 bases and the J gene end by 2 bases; junction bases not matched to a gene: 13. Germline values: CDR1 SGHDT, CDR2 YYEEEE. CDR3 nucleotides: TGTGCCAGCAGCTCAATTGGAACTAGCGACCTTCAAGAGACCCAGTACTTC. This gives the protein CASSSIGTSDLQETQYF.

This clonotype was recorded many times. This chain connects TRBV29-1 to TRBJ2-1, with D tentatively TRBD2 (5 bases). The ends were cut back, 1 base at V and 12 bases at J, with 16 bases in the middle. The CDR3 has 13 residues. Germline V CDR1 and CDR2: SQVTM, ANQGSEA. In nucleotides, the CDR3 is TGCAGCGTTGAAGTGGAAACCACACGGGGGCAGTTCTTC. It translates to CSVEVETTRGQFF.

This clonotype was seen at least ten times. The chain has TRBV5-1 and TRBJ2-3; D remains ambiguous. The germline CDR1 and CDR2 sequences are SGHRS and YFSETQ. The CDR3 is 13 residues long. Trimming took 0 bases from V and 2 from J, leaving 4 bases between them. This chain's CDR3 is CASSLDNTDTQYF. The CDR3 nucleotides are TGCGCCAGCAGCTTGGACAACACAGATACGCAGTATTTT.

This clonotype was recorded many times. The V and J genes are TRBV29-1 and TRBJ2-7; D unresolved. Germline V CDR1 and CDR2: SQVTM, ANQGSEA. V lost 6 bases and J 3 bases, leaving 18 bases between the germline ends. The CDR3 length is 14 residues. The CDR3 spells CSVLGRANNYEQYF. CDR3 sequence (DNA): TGCAGCGTCCTCGGACGGGCGAACAACTACGAGCAGTACTTC.

At least ten counts were recorded for this clonotype. V gene TRBV7-9 combines with J gene TRBJ2-1; D possibly corresponds to TRBD1 (5 bases). Trimming left V 4 bases short and J 2 bases short, with 12 bases between. The CDR3 covers 15 residues. CDR1 SEHNR and CDR2 FQNEAQ come from the germline V gene (reference sequence). DNA for the CDR3: TGTGCCAGCAGCTCGACAGAACGGGCCTACAATGAGCAGTTCTTC. This codes for CASSSTERAYNEQFF.

This clonotype was counted ten times or more. This chain joins TRBV29-1 and TRBJ2-3, with TRBD1 matching 9 bases. Germline loops: CDR1 SQVTM, CDR2 ANQGSEA. The CDR3 has 15 amino acids. Trimming cost V 3 bases and J 1 base; bases outside gene matches: 5. The CDR3 nucleotides read TGCAGCGTTGAGGAGACAGGGGGAGGCACAGATACGCAGTATTTT. Amino acids: CSVEETGGGTDTQYF.

This clonotype was observed many times. The rearrangement uses TRBV15 and TRBJ2-5, with TRBD1 matching over 7 bases. Per the germline V gene, CDR1 is LNHNV and CDR2 is YYDKDF (reference sequence). With V trimmed by 0 bases and J by 11 bases, 18 bases remained unmatched. The CDR3 covers 17 residues. The CDR3 is CATSRDLQRTGPASQYF. CDR3 nucleotide sequence: TGTGCCACCAGCAGAGATCTCCAAAGGACAGGCCCCGCGAGTCAGTACTTC. The complete variable domain, with remaining parts taken from reference TRBV15 and TRBJ2-5, reads DAMVIQNPRYQVTQFGKPVTLSCSQTLNHNVMYWYQQKSSQAPKLLFHYYDKDFNNEADTPDNFQSRRPNTSFCFLDIRSPGLGDTAMYLCATSRDLQRTGPASQYFGPGTRLLVL.

This clonotype has at least ten counts. The rearrangement joins TRBV6-2 or TRBV6-3 to TRBJ1-3; no reliable D call. Germline assignment: CDR1 MNHEY and CDR2 SVGEGT. The CDR3 covers 15 residues. V was pared by 2 bases and J by 1 base, with 9 bases between. CDR3: CASSYSGGSGNTIYF. The CDR3, as DNA: TGTGCCAGCAGTTACAGCGGTGGTTCTGGAAACACCATATATTTT.

This clonotype was detected ten times or more. This chain links TRBV7-2 with TRBJ2-7; 11 bases align to TRBD1. V shed 5 bases and J 7 bases; nucleotides not matched to a gene: 7. The germline gives CDR1 SGHTA, CDR2 FQGNSA. The CDR3 runs to 14 residues. This chain's CDR3 is CASSPDRGPREQYF. The CDR3 nucleotides read TGTGCCAGCAGCCCGGACAGGGGGCCGAGGGAGCAGTACTTC.

In its sample, this clonotype was seen many times. V usage is TRBV5-6 and J usage is TRBJ2-7, with D perhaps assigned TRBD1 or TRBD2 (5 bases each). The CDR3 runs 16 residues. With 3 bases removed from V and 2 bases from J, the gap between germline ends came to 18 bases. Germline CDR1 SGHDT, CDR2 YYEEEE. For the CDR3, the DNA is TGTGCCAGCAGCTCTCCAACCGGGACGAGAACCTACGAGCAGTACTTC. It specifies CASSSPTGTRTYEQYF.

The chain employs TRBV7-2 and TRBJ2-2; TRBD1 matches at 8 bases. The length of the CDR3 is 17 residues. The junction had 9 bases not matched to a gene; V was cut back by 2 bases and J by 4 bases. CDR1 is SGHTA and CDR2 is FQGNSA in the germline V gene. This CDR3 is CASSLLGQGVGTGELFF. The DNA of the CDR3 is TGTGCCAGCAGCTTACTTGGACAGGGAGTAGGCACCGGGGAGCTGTTTTTT.

This clonotype has just a few counts. The chain has TRBV4-1 and TRBJ2-7; TRBD2 agrees at 11 bases. J was trimmed by 1 base and V by 0 bases; bases with no gene match: 11. The germline CDR1 and CDR2 sequences are MGHRA and YSYEKL. The CDR3 consists of 19 residues. The DNA for the CDR3 is TGCGCCAGCAGCCAAGATTCCCCGGGACTAGCGGACCCTTCCTACGAGCAGTACTTC. It yields the protein CASSQDSPGLADPSYEQYF.

The chain joins TRBV5-4 to TRBJ2-3; D remains unclear. The CDR3 has 13 amino acids. Deletions cut 4 bases from V and 2 bases from J, with 8 bases between. Germline V gene data show CDR1 as SGHNT and CDR2 as YYREEE (reference sequence). The CDR3 DNA reads TGTGCCAGCAGCCCGGGTCCCACAGATACGCAGTATTTT. As protein: CASSPGPTDTQYF.

Many counts were recorded for this clonotype. This chain uses TRBV5-1 with TRBJ1-1, with D possibly TRBD1 on 5 matching bases. This CDR3 has 14 amino acids. Trimming shortened V by 4 bases and J by 3 bases, and 13 bases separated the two germline ends. Germline V gene sequence: CDR1 SGHRS, CDR2 YFSETQ. The CDR3 DNA is TGCGCCAGCAGCGTCAACGGGGGTCACACTGAAGCTTTCTTT. Encoded protein: CASSVNGGHTEAFF.

This clonotype was seen many times. J is TRBJ2-7 and V is TRBV3-1; D gene ambiguous. The length of the CDR3 is 12 residues. Trimming shortened V by 1 base and J by 4 bases, and 5 bases separated the two germline ends. Germline V CDR1 and CDR2: LGHDT, YNNKEL (reference sequence). Written as DNA, the CDR3 is TGTGCCAGCAGCCAAGGGGAATACGAGCAGTACTTC. This translates into CASSQGEYEQYF.

This clonotype was found a few times. The V and J genes are TRBV5-4 and TRBJ2-5; TRBD2 matches at 8 bases. With 0 bases clipped from V and 1 base from J, the junction kept 8 bases outside the gene matches. CDR1 SGHNT and CDR2 YYREEE come from the germline V gene (reference sequence). This CDR3 comprises 17 residues. CDR3 bases: TGTGCCAGCAGCTTGGTAGCAGGGCGGGGGGCCCAAGAGACCCAGTACTTC. Protein sequence: CASSLVAGRGAQETQYF.

There are many counts of this clonotype. This chain joins TRBV9 and TRBJ1-1; a possible D gene is TRBD1 (5 bases). V lost 2 bases and J lost 0, with 8 bases in between. CDR1 is SGDLS, CDR2 YYNGEE, per germline. This CDR3 has 14 residues. The CDR3 here is CASSVTGLNTEAFF. The CDR3 DNA follows: TGTGCCAGCAGCGTTACAGGATTGAACACTGAAGCTTTCTTT.